These T cell receptor beta chains were read from a single sample in a study of T cells in Graves' hyperthyroidism and ophthalmopathy. MiXCR was run by TCRdb on the multiplex PCR reads, yielding one entry per CDR3 protein. The table has under 750,000 distinct CDR3 sequences, roughly a sixth seen once. The sample taken for sequencing was blood. These receptors were obtained from a woman in her fifties or sixties with Graves' hyperthyroidism that later progressed to Graves' ophthalmopathy. CDR3s include the opening cysteine and the closing phenylalanine or tryptophan. Each record gives: D gene, J gene, V gene, clone size, CDR3 DNA, CDR3 protein. D genes are given only for firm matches. Only some rows state a clone size, as once, few, many or a class for expanded clones.

>TRBD2|TRBJ2-1|TRBV2|many
TGTGCCAGTGAGGGCACTAGCGGGGTAATTAGGAATGAGCAGTTCTTC
CASEGTSGVIRNEQFF
>-|TRBJ1-6|TRBV4-1|few
TGCGCCAGCAGCCGGCAGGCACAGGCTCATAATTCACCCCTCCACTTT
CASSRQAQAHNSPLHF
>TRBD1|TRBJ1-6|TRBV6-5|-
TGTGCCAGCAGTTACTTGGGACAGGAAAGCTCCTATAATTCACCCCTCCACTTT
CASSYLGQESSYNSPLHF
>-|TRBJ2-6|TRBV2|few
TGTGCCAGCAGTGGTAACACCGTCTCTGGGGCCAACGTCCTGACTTTC
CASSGNTVSGANVLTF
>TRBD1|TRBJ2-7|TRBV7-6|-
TGTGCCAGCAGCCCCAACAGGGGCAGCCACGAGCAGTACTTC
CASSPNRGSHEQYF
>TRBD2|TRBJ2-7|TRBV7-2|-
TGTGCCAGCAGCTACGAAGGACTAGCGGGATACGAGCAGTACTTC
CASSYEGLAGYEQYF
>TRBD1|TRBJ2-7|TRBV12-3/TRBV12-4|many
TGTGCCAGCAGCTTATACAGGGGATACGAGCAGTACTTC
CASSLYRGYEQYF
>-|TRBJ2-7|TRBV7-8|few
TGTGCCAGCAGCCCCGAGGAGGGTTTCAGCTACGAGCAGTACTTC
CASSPEEGFSYEQYF
>-|TRBJ1-2|TRBV7-9|many
TGTGCCAGCAGCCCCTCCAGGGAAGACTTCTACACCTTC
CASSPSREDFYTF
>-|TRBJ2-2|TRBV5-8|-
TGTGCCAGCAGGCCTACAGCGGGGGAGCTGTTTTTT
CASRPTAGELFF
>-|TRBJ2-2|TRBV6-2/TRBV6-3|few
TGTGCCAGCACCCCGGAAGACAGAGTCGGGGAGCTGTTTTTT
CASTPEDRVGELFF
>-|TRBJ2-6|TRBV12-5|-
TGTGCTAGTGGTCAGGCTGGGGCCAACGTCCTGACTTTC
CASGQAGANVLTF
>-|TRBJ1-2|TRBV12-3/TRBV12-4|many
TGTGCCAGCAGTCTCGACGGATGGAGGTATGGCTACACCTTC
CASSLDGWRYGYTF
>-|TRBJ2-3|TRBV3-1|many
TGTGCCAGCAGCCAAGAGAGCAGGGGGGCAGGAGATACGCAGTATTTT
CASSQESRGAGDTQYF
>TRBD2|TRBJ2-3|TRBV5-1|many
TGCGCCAGCAGCTTGGGGCTAGCGGGGACCACAGGGGCAGATACGCAGTATTTT
CASSLGLAGTTGADTQYF
>-|TRBJ1-1|TRBV20-1|many
TGCAGTGCTAGAGCGCTGGCAAACACTGAAGCTTTCTTT
CSARALANTEAFF
>-|TRBJ1-2|TRBV6-1|-
TGTGCCAGCGTAGGGGGTAACTATGGCTACACCTTC
CASVGGNYGYTF
>-|TRBJ1-2|TRBV20-1|few
TGCAGTGCTGGGGCCTCAACGGACTATGGCTACACCTTC
CSAGASTDYGYTF
>TRBD2|TRBJ2-3|TRBV12-3/TRBV12-4|few
TGTGCCAGCAGTTATGGGGCGGGGGGTTTGACAGATACGCAGTATTTT
CASSYGAGGLTDTQYF
>-|TRBJ1-6|TRBV2|few
TGTGCCAGCGGAGGATCGACTTATAATTCACCCCTCCACTTT
CASGGSTYNSPLHF
>-|TRBJ2-5|TRBV7-3|few
TGTGCCAGCAGCGCGATCTTGACCCTGGCGGGGGAGACCCAGTACTTC
CASSAILTLAGETQYF
>TRBD1|TRBJ1-2|TRBV18|few
TGTGCCAGCTCAGATATTACAGGGGGCTATGGCTATGGCTACACCTTC
CASSDITGGYGYGYTF
>-|TRBJ1-5|TRBV4-1|few
TGCGCCAGCAGACCGACGGGGGCCAATCAGCCCCAGCATTTT
CASRPTGANQPQHF
>-|TRBJ1-1|TRBV9|many
TGTGCCAGCAGCGTAGCGGCAGCGAACACTGAAGCTTTCTTT
CASSVAAANTEAFF
>-|TRBJ2-5|TRBV20-1|many
TGCAGTGCAAGACACCAGTACCAAGAGACCCAGTACTTC
CSARHQYQETQYF
>TRBD2|TRBJ2-1|TRBV5-1|many
TGCGCCAGCAGCGAACTAGCGGGGGGGTCCAATGAGCAGTTCTTC
CASSELAGGSNEQFF
>-|TRBJ2-5|TRBV5-6|many
TGTGCCAGCAGCCCCGGGGACATCTCCAAACGGGCCTTCCGCGGGGAGACCCAGTACTTC
CASSPGDISKRAFRGETQYF
>TRBD2|TRBJ2-3|TRBV3-1|many
TGTGCCAGCATGGTAGCGGGGGGAATAGATACGCAGTATTTT
CASMVAGGIDTQYF
>-|TRBJ2-1|TRBV7-9|many
TGTGCCAGCAGGTGGTCCGGGACCCCTTACAATGAGCAGTTCTTC
CASRWSGTPYNEQFF
>-|TRBJ1-4|TRBV6-1|many
TGTGCCAGCAGTGTGGCCACTCTGTCGGATGAAAAACTGTTTTTT
CASSVATLSDEKLFF
>TRBD1|TRBJ1-5|TRBV20-1|few
TGCAGTGCTAGAGTTATGGACAGGGTGGATCAGCCCCAGCATTTT
CSARVMDRVDQPQHF
>-|TRBJ1-1|TRBV11-2|many
TGTGCCAGCAGCTACACAGGCCGTGAAGCTTTCTTT
CASSYTGREAFF
>-|TRBJ2-5|TRBV5-1|many
TGCGCCAGCAGCCCAGGGCAATGGGGGAACCAAGAGACCCAGTACTTC
CASSPGQWGNQETQYF
>TRBD1|TRBJ2-7|TRBV2|many
TGTGCCAGCAGTGACCAACGGTTTCAGGGGGACGAGCAGTACTTC
CASSDQRFQGDEQYF
>TRBD1|TRBJ1-5|TRBV5-5|many
TGTGCCAGCAGCCGACAGGGGACTGGCAATCAGCCCCAGCATTTT
CASSRQGTGNQPQHF
>-|TRBJ1-2|TRBV7-9|many
TGTGCCAGCAGTTTAGCTGGACAGAACTATGGCTACACCTTC
CASSLAGQNYGYTF
>-|TRBJ2-5|TRBV2|-
TGTGCCAGCATTGTGGGTTGGGAGACCCAGTACTTC
CASIVGWETQYF
>-|TRBJ1-2|TRBV7-9|-
TGTGCCAGCAGCCCTGGGACACTCACCCACTATGGCTACACCTTC
CASSPGTLTHYGYTF
>-|TRBJ1-1|TRBV9|-
TGTGCCAGCAGCGTAGGTAACACGGGTGACACTGAAGCTTTCTTT
CASSVGNTGDTEAFF
>-|TRBJ1-1|TRBV4-3|-
TGCGCCAGCAGCCAAGGAGGAATAGGGGGGTTGAACACTGAAGCTTTCTTT
CASSQGGIGGLNTEAFF
>-|TRBJ2-5|TRBV29-1|many
TGCAGCGTTGAAGATCGGGGTCAAGAGACCCAGTACTTC
CSVEDRGQETQYF
>TRBD1|TRBJ1-5|TRBV6-1|many
TGTGCCAGCGGGGGGACAGGGGGTAATCAGCCCCAGCATTTT
CASGGTGGNQPQHF
>-|TRBJ1-1|TRBV10-3|few
TGTGCCATCAGGGTGGAACAGGTTAACACTGAAGCTTTCTTT
CAIRVEQVNTEAFF
>-|TRBJ2-3|TRBV2|-
TGTGCCAGCAGTGAAGCGCTTGGCCTAGCCCGCACAGATACGCAGTATTTT
CASSEALGLARTDTQYF
>-|TRBJ1-2|TRBV20-1|-
TGCAGTGCTAGAGATCTTAAGACGGGGAGGTATGGCTACACCTTC
CSARDLKTGRYGYTF
>TRBD1|TRBJ2-3|TRBV7-3|few
TGTGCCAGCGCGTCAGGGGGCCCCACAGATACGCAGTATTTT
CASASGGPTDTQYF